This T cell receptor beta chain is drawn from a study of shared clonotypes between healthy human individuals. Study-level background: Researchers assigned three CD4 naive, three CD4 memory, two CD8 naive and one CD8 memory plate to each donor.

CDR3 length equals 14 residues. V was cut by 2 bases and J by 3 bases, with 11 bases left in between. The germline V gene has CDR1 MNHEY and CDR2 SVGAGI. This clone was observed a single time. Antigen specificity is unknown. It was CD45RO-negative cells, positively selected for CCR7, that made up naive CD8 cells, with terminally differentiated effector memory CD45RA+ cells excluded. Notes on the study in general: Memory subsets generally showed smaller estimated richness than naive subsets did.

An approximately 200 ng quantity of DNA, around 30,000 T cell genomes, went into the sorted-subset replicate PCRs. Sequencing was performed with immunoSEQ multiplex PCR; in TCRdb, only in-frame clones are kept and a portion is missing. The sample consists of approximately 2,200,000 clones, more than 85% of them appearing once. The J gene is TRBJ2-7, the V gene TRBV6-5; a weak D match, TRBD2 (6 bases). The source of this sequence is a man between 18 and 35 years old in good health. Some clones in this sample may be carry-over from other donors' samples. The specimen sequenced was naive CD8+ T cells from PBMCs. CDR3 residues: CASSYGGPGYEQYF. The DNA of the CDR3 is TGTGCCAGCAGTTACGGAGGGCCGGGCTACGAGCAGTACTTC.